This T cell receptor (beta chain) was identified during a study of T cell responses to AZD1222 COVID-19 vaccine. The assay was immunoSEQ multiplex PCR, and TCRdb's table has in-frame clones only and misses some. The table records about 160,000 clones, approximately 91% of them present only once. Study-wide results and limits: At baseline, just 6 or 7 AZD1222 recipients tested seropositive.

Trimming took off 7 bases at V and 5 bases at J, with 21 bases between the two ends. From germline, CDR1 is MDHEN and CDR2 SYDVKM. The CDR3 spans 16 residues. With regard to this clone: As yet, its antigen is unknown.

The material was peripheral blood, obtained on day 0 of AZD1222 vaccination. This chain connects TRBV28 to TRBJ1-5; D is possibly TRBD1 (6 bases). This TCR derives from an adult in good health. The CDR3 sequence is CASIWGAASPDQPQHF. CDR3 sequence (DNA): TGTGCCAGCATTTGGGGGGCCGCTTCTCCGGATCAGCCCCAGCATTTT.